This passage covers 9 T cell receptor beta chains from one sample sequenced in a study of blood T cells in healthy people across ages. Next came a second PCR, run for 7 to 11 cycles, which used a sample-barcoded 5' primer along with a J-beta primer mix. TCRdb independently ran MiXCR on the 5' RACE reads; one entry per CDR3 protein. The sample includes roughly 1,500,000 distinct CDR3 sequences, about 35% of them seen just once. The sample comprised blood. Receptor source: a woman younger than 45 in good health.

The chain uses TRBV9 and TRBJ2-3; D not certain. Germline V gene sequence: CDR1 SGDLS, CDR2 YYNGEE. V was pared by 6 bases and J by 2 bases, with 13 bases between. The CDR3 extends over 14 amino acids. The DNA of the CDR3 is TGTGCCAGCAATCCTCGAGTCAACACAGATACGCAGTATTTT. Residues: CASNPRVNTDTQYF. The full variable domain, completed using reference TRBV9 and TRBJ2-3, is DSGVTQTPKHLITATGQRVTLRCSPRSGDLSVYWYQQSLDQGLQFLIQYYNGEERAKGNILERFSAQQFPDLHSELNLSSLELGDSALYFCASNPRVNTDTQYFGPGTRLTVL.

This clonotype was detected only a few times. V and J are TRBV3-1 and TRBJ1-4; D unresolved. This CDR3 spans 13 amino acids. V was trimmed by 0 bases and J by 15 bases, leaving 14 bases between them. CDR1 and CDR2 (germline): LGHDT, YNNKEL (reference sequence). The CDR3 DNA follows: TGTGCCAGCAGCCAAGATATCGGCCTAGAAGTGTTTTTT. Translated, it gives CASSQDIGLEVFF.

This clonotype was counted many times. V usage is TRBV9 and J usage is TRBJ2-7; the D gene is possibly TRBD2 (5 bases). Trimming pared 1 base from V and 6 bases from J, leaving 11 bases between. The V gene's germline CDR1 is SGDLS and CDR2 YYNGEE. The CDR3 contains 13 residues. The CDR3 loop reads CASSVNWRTEQYF. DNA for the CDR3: TGTGCCAGCAGCGTAAATTGGAGGACCGAGCAGTACTTC.

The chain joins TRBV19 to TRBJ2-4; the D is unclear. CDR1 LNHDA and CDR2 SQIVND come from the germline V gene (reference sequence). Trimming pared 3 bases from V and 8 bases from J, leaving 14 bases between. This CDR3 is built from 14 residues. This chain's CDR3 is CASSISEKNDIQYF. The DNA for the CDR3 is TGTGCCAGTAGTATTTCGGAGAAAAATGACATTCAGTACTTC.

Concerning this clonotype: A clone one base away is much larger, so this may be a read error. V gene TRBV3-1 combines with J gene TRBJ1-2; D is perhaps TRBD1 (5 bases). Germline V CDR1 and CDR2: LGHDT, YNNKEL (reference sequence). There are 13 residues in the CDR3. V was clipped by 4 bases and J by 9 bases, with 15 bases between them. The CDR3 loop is CASSLGHTYSYTF. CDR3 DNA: TGTGCCAGCAGCCTTGGACACACTTATAGCTACACCTTC.

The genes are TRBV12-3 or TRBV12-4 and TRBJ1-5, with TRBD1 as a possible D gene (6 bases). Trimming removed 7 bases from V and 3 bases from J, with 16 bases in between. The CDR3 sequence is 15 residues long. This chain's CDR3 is CASTSRGAVNQPQHF. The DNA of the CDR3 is TGTGCCAGCACCAGTAGGGGGGCCGTCAATCAGCCCCAGCATTTT.

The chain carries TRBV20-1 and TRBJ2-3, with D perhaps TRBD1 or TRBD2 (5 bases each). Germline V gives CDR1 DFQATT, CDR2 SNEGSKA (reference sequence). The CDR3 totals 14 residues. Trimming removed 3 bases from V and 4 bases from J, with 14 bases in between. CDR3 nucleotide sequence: TGCAGTGCTAGCACCTTGAGGGGTGCAGATACGCAGTATTTT. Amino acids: CSASTLRGADTQYF.

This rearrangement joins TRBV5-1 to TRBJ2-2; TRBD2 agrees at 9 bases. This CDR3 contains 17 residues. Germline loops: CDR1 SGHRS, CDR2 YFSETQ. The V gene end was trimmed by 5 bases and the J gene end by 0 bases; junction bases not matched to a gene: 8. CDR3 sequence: CASRPRREGANTGELFF. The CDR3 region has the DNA TGCGCCAGCAGGCCCCGGCGGGAGGGCGCGAACACCGGGGAGCTGTTTTTT.

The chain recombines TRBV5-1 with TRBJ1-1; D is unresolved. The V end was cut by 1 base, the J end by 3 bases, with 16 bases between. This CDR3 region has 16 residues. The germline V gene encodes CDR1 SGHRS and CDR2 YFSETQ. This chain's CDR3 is CASSLRWGGGDTEAFF. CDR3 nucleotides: TGCGCCAGCAGCTTGCGGTGGGGAGGCGGTGACACTGAAGCTTTCTTT.